This T cell receptor beta chain emerged from a study of OX40 agonist ivuxolimab in advanced cancers. As for the study in general: The mean age was about 61 years, ranging from about 23 to 79, with 80% to 85% of participants male.

Assay: immunoSEQ multiplex PCR; the TCRdb copy retains only in-frame clones and omits some. Seen here are over 100,000 clones, 75% to 95% observed once, and the top ten hold 1.1%. This clone was seen just once. Germline V gene sequence: CDR1 SNHLY, CDR2 FYNNEI. J was trimmed by 3 bases and V by 4 bases; bases with no gene match: 13. This CDR3 region has 18 residues. This receptor was taken from an adult with an advanced solid tumor such as melanoma, head and neck, liver or kidney cancer. The material was CD4+ or CD8+ T cells sorted from blood, obtained in a trial of the OX40 agonist ivuxolimab. The chain has TRBV2 and TRBJ2-2; the match to TRBD1 covers 8 bases. CDR3 residues: CASSANQRTGIYTGELFF. In DNA form, the CDR3 reads TGTGCCAGCAGTGCAAACCAACGGACAGGGATTTACACCGGGGAGCTGTTTTTT.